Listed below are T cell receptor beta chains from one sample, sequenced in a study of regulatory T cells in long-lasting Graves disease. MiXCR, run by TCRdb on the multiplex PCR reads, gives a single entry per CDR3 protein. Of about 440,000 distinct CDR3 sequences listed, 15% to 20% are singletons. The sample was also linked to a second study, of T cells in Graves' hyperthyroidism and ophthalmopathy.

The sequencing used peripheral blood mononuclear cells (PBMCs), collected at new diagnosis, from a patient treated with antithyroid drugs. Every receptor here comes from a woman aged 18-35 years with Graves disease. Both conserved end residues are part of each CDR3. A D gene is named only where the DNA matches it firmly. Part of the rows lack a size; the others show once, few, many or a class for expanded clones.

V,size,J,D,CDR3,DNA
TRBV7-9,many,TRBJ2-2,.,CASSLGERSMDGELFF,TGTGCCAGCAGCTTAGGGGAGCGGTCGATGGACGGGGAGCTGTTTTTT
TRBV11-2,many,TRBJ2-2,TRBD1,CASSGTGNTGELFF,TGCGCCAGCAGTGGGACAGGGAACACCGGGGAGCTGTTTTTT
TRBV27,many,TRBJ1-2,TRBD1,CASSPGTDPLSYTF,TGTGCCAGCAGCCCTGGGACAGATCCTCTTAGCTACACCTTC
TRBV6-2/TRBV6-3,few,TRBJ2-1,TRBD2,CASSAESPGTSGEQFF,TGTGCCAGCAGTGCTGAAAGTCCCGGGACTAGCGGTGAGCAGTTCTTC
TRBV20-1,.,TRBJ2-7,.,CSARGSRDLSYEQYF,TGCAGTGCTAGAGGTTCGAGGGACCTCTCCTACGAGCAGTACTTC
TRBV29-1,many,TRBJ2-2,TRBD2,CSVWTSGSRTDTGELFF,TGCAGCGTTTGGACTAGCGGGAGCCGGACGGACACCGGGGAGCTGTTTTTT
TRBV19,few,TRBJ1-2,TRBD1,CASTPGQGGYGYTF,TGTGCCAGTACCCCCGGACAGGGCGGCTATGGCTACACCTTC
TRBV2,many,TRBJ2-7,TRBD1,CASSNRGSYDEQYF,TGTGCCAGCAGTAACAGGGGTTCGTATGACGAGCAGTACTTC
TRBV30,many,TRBJ2-1,TRBD2,CAWMLAGSSYNEQFF,TGTGCCTGGATGCTAGCGGGAAGCTCCTACAATGAGCAGTTCTTC
TRBV5-1,.,TRBJ2-7,.,CASSLGGAEYYEQYF,TGCGCCAGCAGCTTGGGAGGGGCAGAATACTACGAGCAGTACTTC
TRBV30,few,TRBJ2-3,.,CAWSVLGDTQYF,TGTGCCTGGAGTGTACTGGGGGATACGCAGTATTTT
TRBV20-1,.,TRBJ2-1,.,CSAMVSRSSYNERFF,TGCAGTGCGATGGTTAGCAGGTCCTCCTACAATGAGCGGTTCTTC
TRBV3-1,.,TRBJ2-7,.,CASSQGLYEQYF,TGTGCCAGCAGCCAAGGCCTCTACGAGCAGTACTTC
TRBV5-1,many,TRBJ2-1,TRBD1,CASSLTGGRRTNEQFF,TGCGCCAGCAGCTTGACAGGGGGAAGGAGGACAAATGAGCAGTTCTTC
TRBV29-1,.,TRBJ2-5,TRBD1,CSVSTLRQGGETQYF,TGCAGCGTCTCTACACTGAGACAGGGCGGGGAGACCCAGTACTTC
TRBV11-2,few,TRBJ2-3,.,CASSLAGVGDTQYF,TGTGCCAGCAGCTTAGCTGGGGTTGGAGATACGCAGTATTTT
TRBV7-9,few,TRBJ2-1,.,CASPNLGTPSYNEQFF,TGTGCCAGTCCTAACCTCGGGACACCCTCCTACAATGAGCAGTTCTTC
TRBV10-3,few,TRBJ2-1,.,CAISEKVAGEQFF,TGTGCCATCAGTGAAAAGGTCGCGGGCGAGCAGTTCTTC
TRBV6-1,many,TRBJ2-1,TRBD2,CASSPPWGTSGTVDNEQFF,TGTGCCAGCAGTCCCCCCTGGGGGACTAGCGGGACTGTGGACAATGAGCAGTTCTTC
TRBV5-4,many,TRBJ2-3,.,CASSSPSGATDTQYF,TGTGCCAGCAGCTCACCCTCAGGAGCCACAGATACGCAGTATTTT
TRBV29-1,few,TRBJ2-3,TRBD1,CSVLGGFSTDTQYF,TGCAGCGTTTTAGGGGGCTTTAGCACAGATACGCAGTATTTT
TRBV7-9,.,TRBJ2-1,TRBD2,CASSSLGGVGNEQFF,TGTGCCAGCAGCTCGCTGGGGGGGGTGGGGAATGAGCAGTTCTTC
TRBV5-1,few,TRBJ2-7,.,CASSGGLLSYEQYF,TGCGCCAGCAGCGGGGGACTGCTCTCCTACGAGCAGTACTTC
TRBV9,few,TRBJ2-3,.,CASSGGGLSTSTDTQYF,TGTGCCAGCAGCGGGGGAGGACTTTCCACTAGCACAGATACGCAGTATTTT
TRBV2,few,TRBJ1-1,.,CASNLEGGTEAFF,TGTGCCAGCAACTTGGAGGGAGGCACTGAAGCTTTCTTT
TRBV27,.,TRBJ2-5,.,CASSLGTPRRETQYF,TGTGCCAGCAGTCTTGGGACCCCCCGGCGAGAGACCCAGTACTTC
TRBV2,many,TRBJ2-7,.,CASSAERVTYEQYF,TGTGCCAGCAGTGCCGAGCGGGTCACCTACGAGCAGTACTTC
TRBV11-3,many,TRBJ2-3,.,CASSLPYPAGRTDTQYF,TGTGCCAGCAGCTTACCTTACCCCGCGGGACGCACAGATACGCAGTATTTT
TRBV12-3/TRBV12-4,.,TRBJ2-2,.,CASRGIRRGTGELFF,TGTGCCAGCAGGGGGATCAGGAGGGGGACCGGGGAGCTGTTTTTT
TRBV4-1,few,TRBJ2-7,TRBD1,CASSQVGQGAPEQYF,TGCGCCAGCAGCCAAGTGGGACAGGGGGCCCCCGAGCAGTACTTC
TRBV28,many,TRBJ2-1,TRBD2,CASSAAGGGNNEQFF,TGTGCCAGCAGTGCGGCGGGGGGCGGCAACAATGAGCAGTTCTTC
TRBV6-2/TRBV6-3,many,TRBJ1-5,.,CASINTGTLHQPQHF,TGTGCCAGCATTAATACCGGGACGCTCCATCAGCCCCAGCATTTT
TRBV20-1,many,TRBJ1-5,.,CSARDRQGYQPQHF,TGCAGTGCTAGAGATAGGCAGGGTTATCAGCCCCAGCATTTT
TRBV27,.,TRBJ1-4,.,CPENNEKLFF,TGTCCCGAGAATAATGAAAAACTGTTTTTT
TRBV15,.,TRBJ1-1,.,CATSSGRRKEAFF,TGTGCCACCAGCTCGGGACGGCGAAAGGAAGCTTTCTTT
TRBV27,.,TRBJ2-2,.,CASSLRQWNTGELFF,TGTGCCAGCAGTCTTCGACAGTGGAACACCGGGGAGCTGTTTTTT
TRBV4-1,many,TRBJ2-3,TRBD2,CASSQGLSGSKDTQYF,TGCGCCAGCAGCCAAGGTCTTAGCGGGAGTAAAGATACGCAGTATTTT
TRBV4-3,.,TRBJ2-2,.,CASSHNFYTGELFF,TGCGCCAGCAGCCACAATTTCTACACCGGGGAGCTGTTTTTT
TRBV7-2,.,TRBJ2-2,.,CASSLISLGELFF,TGTGCCAGCAGCTTAATTTCTCTCGGGGAGCTGTTTTTT
TRBV5-1,few,TRBJ2-1,TRBD2,CASSYLTSGSYEQFF,TGCGCCAGCAGCTATCTGACTAGCGGGAGCTATGAGCAGTTCTTC
TRBV28,many,TRBJ2-7,TRBD2,CASFESGTSGYEQYF,TGTGCCAGCTTTGAATCGGGGACTAGCGGCTACGAGCAGTACTTC
TRBV5-1,few,TRBJ2-7,.,CASSLLDYHEQYF,TGCGCCAGCAGCTTGCTGGACTACCACGAGCAGTACTTC
TRBV25-1,many,TRBJ1-1,.,CASRDLGRPEAFF,TGTGCCAGCAGGGACCTTGGCCGGCCTGAAGCTTTCTTT
TRBV7-7,many,TRBJ2-1,.,CASSSTPADDNEQFF,TGTGCTAGCAGCTCCACTCCAGCGGACGACAATGAGCAGTTCTTC
TRBV7-9,few,TRBJ2-1,.,CASSLIPRSYNEQFF,TGTGCCAGCAGCTTAATCCCTAGGAGTTACAATGAGCAGTTCTTC
TRBV12-3/TRBV12-4,.,TRBJ2-1,.,CASSRTPSRSPFF,TGTGCCAGCAGTCGAACCCCCTCCCGATCCCCGTTCTTC
TRBV6-1,many,TRBJ1-4,TRBD1,CASTDRWNEKLFF,TGTGCCAGCACGGACAGGTGGAATGAAAAACTGTTTTTT
TRBV6-2/TRBV6-3,many,TRBJ1-2,TRBD1,CASTGQGDYGYTF,TGTGCCAGCACCGGACAGGGTGATTATGGCTACACCTTC
TRBV6-1,few,TRBJ1-1,.,CASSERHGYTEAFF,TGTGCCAGCAGTGAACGTCATGGCTACACTGAAGCTTTCTTT
TRBV14,.,TRBJ1-1,.,CASSHQAGPNTEAFF,TGTGCCAGCAGCCATCAGGCGGGGCCGAACACTGAAGCTTTCTTT